This T cell receptor (beta chain) was identified during a study of blood T cell repertoires in COVID-19. For the study at large: Spain, Italy and the United States supplied samples that represented acute and convalescent COVID-19. The analysed material was cDNA or gDNA that came from T cells, B-cell-depleted T cells, or PBMCs.

In the original workflow: By means of reference gene primer amplification, nucleated cell counts were estimated. Assay used: immunoSEQ multiplex PCR; TCRdb lists only in-frame clones, some missing. From that table come the V and J calls and clone size; the DNA was used to work out D and trimming. The sample gives tens of thousands of clones, around 72% of which show up once; 20% to 25% is in the top ten. The V and J ends lost 3 bases and 7 bases, in that order; junction bases with no gene match: 14. The CDR3 covers 16 residues. Germline-derived CDR1 and CDR2 are SGHRS and YFSETQ. This TCR came from a boy younger than 10 with active or convalescent COVID-19. The gene calls are TRBV5-1 and TRBJ1-1; 8 positions match TRBD1. Sequencing input: peripheral blood. The CDR3 coding sequence is TGCGCCAGCAGCTCTGACGGGACAGGTACCGAAATTGAAGCTTTCTTT. As protein: CASSSDGTGTEIEAFF.